This note documents a single T cell receptor beta chain sequence. The antigen it recognizes is unknown. Per-base quality was not reported, and no clone a single base away is much larger than it. A second Seattle source provided samples from volunteer blood donors who had recovered from COVID-19. The collaborating institutions used their own protocols to collect whole blood in K2EDTA tubes. For TCRbeta analysis, collaborator samples were shipped as frozen whole blood, as isolated PBMCs, or as DNA extracted from either sample type. The sample originates from a study of blood T cell repertoires in COVID-19 (TCRdb year 2020). About the investigation overall: The collaborator samples originated in the United States, Italy and Spain and spanned the acute and convalescent phases of COVID-19. Samples came from the ongoing ImmuneRACE study (first 160 participants) plus 1,254 subjects from 6 global collaborators. A de-identified subject ID, COVID-19 status, age in years and sex were almost always included in the sample metadata. Subjects who had been exposed to COVID-19, were actively infected with it, or had recovered from it provided the deeply sampled blood TCRbeta repertoires that made up the dataset. HLA class I and class II types, where available, came from metadata supplied by the sample provider rather than from assay-based typing. The repertoires were released in a freely available public database meant as a resource for research on the immune response to SARS-CoV-2. The material from the prospective study consisted of cDNA or gDNA derived from T cells, B-cell-depleted T cells, or PBMCs. Study-level results and caveats: The quantity of clinical and demographic metadata differed by source and by participant and was supplied without curation.

Via the germline V gene, CDR1 is SGHAT and CDR2 FQNNGV. The CDR3 runs 12 residues from the cysteine to the phenylalanine. Only CDR3 DNA is held: 36 bases, read in frame from base 1. V loses 3 bases of germline sequence and J loses 5 bases, and the interval between the two ends is 8 bases. The immunoSEQ Assay, a bias-controlled multiplex PCR, was used to amplify TCRbeta CDR3 regions from genomic DNA. In the paper's pipeline: The number of nucleated cells in each sample was estimated from the amplification of reference gene primers within the assay. To quantify the absolute abundance of each unique TCRbeta CDR3 rearrangement, sequence reads were collapsed and filtered. For each sample, productive Simpson clonality was calculated as the square root of Simpson's diversity index over productive rearrangements. Held by TCRdb, this immuneACCESS table contains in-frame sequences only and omits some clones. Under half of the omission traces to an unresolved V gene where checked; the cause of the rest is unknown. That table gives V, J and clone size, and the DNA gave D and trimming. The sample table holds a few hundred thousand clones, of which 86% were seen once. Of the sample, around 2.2% falls within the top ten clones.

The sample taken for sequencing was peripheral blood. This clonotype originated in a man aged 25 to 40 who had recovered from COVID-19. The V gene is TRBV11-2 and the J gene is TRBJ2-7; too little of a D gene remains to name it. The DNA sequence reads TGTGCCAGCAGCTTTGGAGACCACGAGCAGTACTTC. The resulting protein is CASSFGDHEQYF. The reference TRBV11-2 and TRBJ2-7 proteins fill in what lies around the CDR3, so the full variable domain reads EAGVAQSPRYKIIEKRQSVAFWCNPISGHATLYWYQQILGQGPKLLIQFQNNGVVDDSQLPKDRFSAERLKGVDSTLKIQPAKLEDSAVYLCASSFGDHEQYFGPGTRLTVT.